This T cell receptor (beta chain) was sequenced in a study of blood T cell repertoires in COVID-19. On the study more broadly: Samples came from the United States, Italy and Spain, spanning acute and convalescent COVID-19. T cells, B-cell-depleted T cells, or PBMCs supplied cDNA or gDNA.

Trimming removed 5 bases from V and 5 bases from J; junction bases left unmatched: 7. Germline V gives CDR1 MNHEY, CDR2 SVGEGT. The CDR3 runs 17 residues. Original handling: Scientists estimated how many nucleated cells there were by amplifying reference gene primers. The assay was immunoSEQ multiplex PCR, and TCRdb's table has in-frame clones only and misses some. The DNA gave D and trimming, while V, J and clone size come from that table. The sample includes about 150,000 clones, about 77% of them seen just once. The sequenced sample was peripheral blood. The receptor comes from a man aged 60-69 years with acute or convalescent COVID-19. The chain uses TRBV6-2 or TRBV6-3 and TRBJ2-1; TRBD2 matches at 15 bases. The CDR3 DNA reads TGTGCCAGCAGTGGACTAGCGGGAGGGCCGAGGAACAATGAGCAGTTCTTC. Its translation: CASSGLAGGPRNNEQFF.